This entry lists 15 T cell receptor beta chains sequenced from one sample in a study of blood T cell repertoires in COVID-19. TCRdb's copy holds only in-frame clones and misses some; the assay was immunoSEQ multiplex PCR. The sample holds under 200,000 clones, around four fifths seen once. The sample was peripheral blood. Source of these receptors: a woman older than 75 with active or convalescent COVID-19.

The J gene is TRBJ2-2, the V gene TRBV7-8, with D perhaps matching TRBD2 (5 bases). Germline CDR1 and CDR2: SGHVS and FQNEAQ. The CDR3 spans 14 residues. With 6 bases removed from V and 0 bases from J, the gap between germline ends came to 8 bases. In DNA form, the CDR3 reads TGTGCCAGCAGATGGACTCCGAACACCGGGGAGCTGTTTTTT. This gives the protein CASRWTPNTGELFF.

This chain links TRBV9 with TRBJ2-2, with 11 bases aligning to TRBD2. Germline CDR1 and CDR2: SGDLS and YYNGEE. There are 17 residues in the CDR3. J lost 4 bases, V lost 3 bases, and 8 bases had no gene match. The CDR3 here is CASSAALAGAGTGELFF. In DNA form, the CDR3 reads TGTGCCAGCAGCGCGGCACTAGCGGGGGCAGGCACCGGGGAGCTGTTTTTT.

The CDR3 region has the DNA TGTGCCAGCAGCCTCTCACCGGGACAGGGGGCAGATACCGGGGAGCTGTTTTTT. Protein sequence: CASSLSPGQGADTGELFF. The chain joins TRBV9 to TRBJ2-2, with 12 positions matching TRBD1. J lost 5 bases, V lost 4 bases, and 12 bases had no gene match. CDR1 and CDR2 (germline): SGDLS, YYNGEE. The CDR3 runs to 18 residues.

V usage is TRBV6-6 and J usage is TRBJ1-5; D might be TRBD1 (6 bases). V was pared by 7 bases and J by 7 bases, with 14 bases between. Germline CDR1 MNHNY, CDR2 SVGAGI (reference sequence). The CDR3 runs 13 residues. CDR3 sequence reads: CASNIDRRQPQHF. In DNA form, the CDR3 reads TGTGCCAGCAACATTGACAGGAGGCAGCCCCAGCATTTT.

This chain connects TRBV9 to TRBJ1-2; D is possibly TRBD1 (6 bases). This CDR3 has 15 residues. CDR1 is SGDLS and CDR2 is YYNGEE in the germline V gene. V was shortened by 0 bases and J by 0 bases, with 9 bases between the two germline ends. CDR3 nucleotide sequence: TGTGCCAGCAGCGTAGCTAGGACAGCTAACTATGGCTACACCTTC. Translation gives CASSVARTANYGYTF.

The V call is TRBV15, the J call TRBJ2-2; TRBD1 matches at 7 bases. Germline V gives CDR1 LNHNV, CDR2 YYDKDF (reference sequence). This CDR3 region has 17 residues. J was trimmed by 5 bases and V by 3 bases; bases with no gene match: 12. The CDR3, as DNA: TGTGCCACCAGCAGGGCTGACCCAGGGGGTTGGACCGGGGAGCTGTTTTTT. It translates to CATSRADPGGWTGELFF.

The chain links TRBV7-3 to TRBJ2-2, with 10 bases identical to TRBD2. The trim removed 3 bases at V and 5 bases at J, leaving 3 bases unmatched. Germline lookup yields CDR1 SGHTA and CDR2 FQGTGA. The CDR3 spans 15 residues. The CDR3 sequence is CASSLGLARTGELFF. Here the CDR3 DNA reads TGTGCCAGCAGCTTGGGACTAGCGCGTACCGGGGAGCTGTTTTTT.

The chain couples TRBV12-3 or TRBV12-4 to TRBJ2-2; 7 bases match TRBD2. Trimming at V came to 8 bases and at J to 3 bases, leaving 3 bases not matched to a gene. The CDR3 has 13 residues. Written as DNA, the CDR3 is TGTGCCAGCCTCGGGAGGTACACCGGGGAGCTGTTTTTT. Its translation is CASLGRYTGELFF.

V and J are TRBV3-1 (or the pseudogene TRBV3-2) and TRBJ1-5, with 7 positions matching TRBD1. Germline values: CDR1 LGHDT, CDR2 YNNKEL (reference sequence). The CDR3 loop spans 15 amino acids. The V segment lost 2 bases and the J segment 3 bases; nucleotides outside the gene matches: 4. This CDR3 reads CASSQTTGSNQPQHF. DNA of the CDR3: TGTGCCAGCAGCCAAACGACAGGGTCCAATCAGCCCCAGCATTTT.

The chain has TRBV2 and TRBJ1-5, with 9 bases that match TRBD1. The CDR3 length is 15 residues. Trimming at V came to 1 base and at J to 7 bases, leaving 5 bases not matched to a gene. Germline CDR1 reads SNHLY; CDR2 reads FYNNEI. CDR3 amino acids: CASSEGTGAVQPQHF. CDR3 DNA sequence: TGTGCCAGCAGTGAAGGGACAGGGGCGGTGCAGCCCCAGCATTTT. Full variable domain (outside the CDR3, taken from reference TRBV2 and TRBJ1-5): EPEVTQTPSHQVTQMGQEVILRCVPISNHLYFYWYRQILGQKVEFLVSFYNNEISEKSEIFDDQFSVERPDGSNFTLKIRSTKLEDSAMYFCASSEGTGAVQPQHFGDGTRLSIL.

The chain combines TRBV6-2 or TRBV6-3 with TRBJ2-7; D possibly corresponds to TRBD2 (6 bases). Trimming pared 6 bases from V and 7 bases from J, leaving 13 bases between. The CDR3 is made up of 12 amino acids. Germline lookup yields CDR1 MNHEY and CDR2 SVGEGT. DNA of the CDR3: TGTGCCAGCAGCCCGGCGGGGAGGGAGCAGTACTTC. Amino acid sequence: CASSPAGREQYF.

The rearrangement uses TRBV19 and TRBJ2-1; TRBD2 matches at 9 bases. Trimming cost V 0 bases and J 10 bases; bases outside gene matches: 1. Looked up from germline, CDR1 is LNHDA and CDR2 is SQIVND (reference sequence). CDR3 length equals 13 residues. Here the CDR3 DNA reads TGTGCCAGTAGTATAGATGCGGGGGGGGAGCAGTTCTTC. Protein product: CASSIDAGGEQFF.

This rearrangement joins TRBV6-5 to TRBJ2-2, with a possible D match to TRBD2 (5 bases). Germline V gene sequence: CDR1 MNHEY, CDR2 SVGAGI. This CDR3 comprises 12 residues. Trimming took off 6 bases at V and 3 bases at J, with 5 bases between the two ends. CDR3 sequence: CASRRDTGELFF. The CDR3 DNA reads as TGTGCCAGCAGGAGGGACACCGGGGAGCTGTTTTTT.

The chain carries TRBV19 and TRBJ2-1; D gene uncertain. Between the trimmed V and J ends, which lost 5 bases and 0 bases, there was a span of 8 bases. The length of the CDR3 is 14 residues. Germline V gives CDR1 LNHDA, CDR2 SQIVND (reference sequence). The CDR3 loop is CASSREASYNEQFF. Here the CDR3 DNA reads TGTGCCAGTAGTCGAGAGGCCTCCTACAATGAGCAGTTCTTC. Complete variable domain (other parts from reference TRBV19 and TRBJ2-1): DGGITQSPKYLFRKEGQNVTLSCEQNLNHDAMYWYRQDPGQGLRLIYYSQIVNDFQKGDIAEGYSVSREKKESFPLTVTSAQKNPTAFYLCASSREASYNEQFFGPGTRLTVL.

The chain links TRBV3-1 (or the pseudogene TRBV3-2) to TRBJ1-1, with TRBD1 matching over 7 bases. Trimming took 1 base from V and 0 from J; bases not matched to a gene: 2. The CDR3 sequence is 15 residues long. The V gene's germline CDR1 is LGHDT and CDR2 YNNKEL (reference sequence). The CDR3 protein is CASSQAGTVNTEAFF. The CDR3 coding sequence is TGTGCCAGCAGCCAAGCGGGGACAGTGAACACTGAAGCTTTCTTT.